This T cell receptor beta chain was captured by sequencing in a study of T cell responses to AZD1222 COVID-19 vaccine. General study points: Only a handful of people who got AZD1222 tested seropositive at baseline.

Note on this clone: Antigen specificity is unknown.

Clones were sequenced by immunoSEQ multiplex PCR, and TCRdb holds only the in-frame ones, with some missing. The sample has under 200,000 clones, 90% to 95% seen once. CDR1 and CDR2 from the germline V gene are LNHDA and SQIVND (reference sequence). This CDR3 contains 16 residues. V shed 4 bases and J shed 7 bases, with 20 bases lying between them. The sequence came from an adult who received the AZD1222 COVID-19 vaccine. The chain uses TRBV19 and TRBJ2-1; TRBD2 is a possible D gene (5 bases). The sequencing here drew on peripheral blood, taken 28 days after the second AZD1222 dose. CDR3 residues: CASSRGGKIQENEQFF. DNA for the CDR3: TGTGCCAGTAGTAGAGGAGGAAAAATCCAAGAAAATGAGCAGTTCTTC.